The 8 T cell receptor beta chains in this list originate from one sample, sequenced in a study of beta chain features in type 1 diabetes (dated by TCRdb to the late 2010s). The protocol used for the library was the immunoSEQ multiplex PCR assay. All of the isolated RNA was reverse transcribed with the High Capacity cDNA Reverse Transcription Kit, so expressed TCRB transcripts were sequenced. Not all clones reach the TCRdb copy of this immuneACCESS table, which keeps in-frame sequences only. Checked studies attribute under half of the gap to unresolved V genes and leave the rest unexplained. The sample contains nearly 250,000 clones, roughly 70% of them found a single time. Around 0.05% of the sample is taken by the ten largest. Sequenced: naive CD4+ T cells from blood. The sample's cell subset or site label, in plain terms: true naive CD4+ T cells. The receptors were gathered from a man younger than 45 in good health.

This clone was seen a handful of times. The V call is TRBV30, the J call TRBJ2-4, with 9 bases aligning to TRBD1. The CDR3 sequence is 16 residues long. Germline assignment: CDR1 GTSNPN and CDR2 SVGIG (reference sequence). The V segment lost 0 bases and the J segment 9 bases; nucleotides outside the gene matches: 12. Here the CDR3 DNA reads TGTGCCTGGAGTGTCCCGACGACAGGGGGTTTAGGCATTCAGTACTTC. It yields the protein CAWSVPTTGGLGIQYF.

The sample holds a few counts of this clone. The rearrangement joins TRBV29-1 to TRBJ2-5; D unresolved. V was clipped by 1 base and J by 1 base, with 10 bases between them. In germline, CDR1 is SQVTM, CDR2 ANQGSEA. This CDR3 comprises 14 residues. CDR3 DNA sequence: TGCAGCGTTGAAGCCATGACTCGCCAAGAGACCCAGTACTTC. Amino acids: CSVEAMTRQETQYF.

The chain joins TRBV30 to TRBJ1-1, with no clear D. CDR3 length: 14 amino acids. V lost 1 base to trimming and J lost 4 bases, with 13 bases between them. In germline, CDR1 is GTSNPN, CDR2 SVGIG (reference sequence). Here the CDR3 reads CAWSEDPRLTEAFF. CDR3 nucleotides: TGTGCCTGGAGTGAAGATCCGAGACTCACTGAAGCTTTCTTT.

This clone occurred once. This sequence joins TRBV14 and TRBJ2-5; D possibly corresponds to TRBD1 (6 bases). The CDR3 sequence is 15 residues long. Germline V lookup: CDR1 SGHDN, CDR2 FVKESK. Trimming removed 1 base at V and 2 bases at J, with 11 bases between. CDR3 amino acids: CASSQAWGRQETQYF. The CDR3, as DNA: TGTGCCAGCAGCCAAGCCTGGGGGCGGCAAGAGACCCAGTACTTC. The full variable domain, with the rest looked up from reference TRBV14 and TRBJ2-5, is EAGVTQFPSHSVIEKGQTVTLRCDPISGHDNLYWYRRVMGKEIKFLLHFVKESKQDESGMPNNRFLAERTGGTYSTLKVQPAELEDSGVYFCASSQAWGRQETQYFGPGTRLLVL.

This clone has a handful of counts. The CDR3 region is CAWSGMGLAGGAQYF. Written as DNA, the CDR3 is TGTGCCTGGAGTGGAATGGGACTAGCGGGAGGGGCCCAGTACTTC. This chain uses TRBV30 with TRBJ2-5; 16 nucleotides agree with TRBD2. With 1 base clipped from V and 9 bases from J, the junction kept 5 bases outside the gene matches. Per germline, CDR1 GTSNPN and CDR2 SVGIG (reference sequence). This CDR3 comprises 15 residues. Full variable domain (rest looked up from reference TRBV30 and TRBJ2-5): SQTIHQWPATLVQPVGSPLSLECTVEGTSNPNLYWYRQAAGRGLQLLFYSVGIGQISSEVPQNLSASRPQDRQFILSSKKLLLSDSGFYLCAWSGMGLAGGAQYFGPGTRLLVL.

This chain connects TRBV19 to TRBJ2-1; D might be TRBD1 or TRBD2, each matching 5 bases. CDR3 length: 14 amino acids. Germline loops: CDR1 LNHDA, CDR2 SQIVND (reference sequence). V was clipped by 3 bases and J by 9 bases, with 15 bases between them. This CDR3 reads CASSMGPFTSEQFF. The CDR3 DNA reads as TGTGCCAGTAGTATGGGACCCTTCACCAGTGAGCAGTTCTTC. The full variable domain, its missing parts supplied by reference TRBV19 and TRBJ2-1, is DGGITQSPKYLFRKEGQNVTLSCEQNLNHDAMYWYRQDPGQGLRLIYYSQIVNDFQKGDIAEGYSVSREKKESFPLTVTSAQKNPTAFYLCASSMGPFTSEQFFGPGTRLTVL.

This clone was seen more than once but under ten times. CDR3: CASSKVGQTQETQYF. Written as DNA, the CDR3 is TGTGCCAGCAGCAAAGTCGGACAGACCCAAGAGACCCAGTACTTC. The chain links TRBV21-1 to TRBJ2-5; the DNA was not compared with TRBD1, the D call given in the table. TRBV21-1 is classified as a pseudogene. The CDR3 has 15 amino acids.

This clone was observed a few times. The genes are TRBV30 and TRBJ1-5; D ambiguous. The V end was cut by 7 bases, the J end by 11 bases, with 15 bases between. CDR1 and CDR2 from the germline V gene are GTSNPN and SVGIG (reference sequence). The length of the CDR3 is 11 residues. The CDR3 bases are TGTGCCTTCGACTTTAGGGAAGCCCAGCATTTT. Residues: CAFDFREAQHF. Combining the CDR3 with reference TRBV30 and TRBJ1-5 gives the whole variable domain SQTIHQWPATLVQPVGSPLSLECTVEGTSNPNLYWYRQAAGRGLQLLFYSVGIGQISSEVPQNLSASRPQDRQFILSSKKLLLSDSGFYLCAFDFREAQHFGDGTRLSIL.